Listed here is a single T cell receptor (beta chain). The antigen is undetermined. The CDR3 totals 14 residues. Looked up from germline, CDR1 is SGHNT and CDR2 is YENEEA. The germline V and J ends were trimmed by 5 bases and 2 bases, with 13 bases remaining between them. The data stem from a study of T cell responses to AZD1222 COVID-19 vaccine. Overall study results and limits: With dominance at 160-218 and 743-854, vaccine-associated CD4 TCRs spanned spike. Most donors were white British and more were female, and clonal diversity was possibly underestimated. Only a handful of AZD1222 recipients were seropositive at baseline.

TCRdb keeps only in-frame clones here, not all; method: immunoSEQ multiplex PCR. The sample yields approximately 120,000 clones, 88% seen once. Sequencing used peripheral blood, obtained on day 0 of AZD1222 vaccination. The origin of this receptor is an adult in good health. This chain uses TRBV11-3 with TRBJ2-7; D gene unclear. The CDR3, as DNA: TGTGCCAGCAGCGTTGTTATACCCCCCTACGAGCAGTACTTC. As protein: CASSVVIPPYEQYF.